One TCR beta chain is described in this entry. The antigen remains unidentified. The sample belongs to a study of cytomegalovirus exposure and HLA in healthy donors. On the study more broadly: Out of roughly 170 million T cells, an earlier analysis found fewer than 140 million unique TCR beta sequences in total. The early release's HLA-typed donors yielded 80 million to 95 million unique TCRs.

Primers included in the PCR were 60 Vbeta and 13 Jbeta primers. Assay: immunoSEQ multiplex PCR; the TCRdb copy retains only in-frame clones and omits some. The table has 210,000 or so clones, roughly 90% seen once. Study-wide results and caveats: Reports described diagnosis of cytomegalovirus status by the classifier as highly specific and sensitive. A later analysis reported that several of the most significant clusters appeared to be linked to common viral pathogens, among them Epstein-Barr virus.

The V gene's germline CDR1 is SEHNR and CDR2 FQNEAQ (reference sequence). The CDR3 has 17 residues. With 1 base removed from V and 5 bases from J, the gap between germline ends came to 20 bases. Sequencing input: PBMCs. The clonotype was recovered from a woman between 18 and 29 years old in good health and CMV-seronegative. The chain is built from TRBV7-9 and TRBJ2-5, with D possibly being TRBD2 (6 bases). The CDR3 loop is CASSLGRDSPSRETQYF. CDR3 DNA sequence: TGTGCCAGCAGCTTAGGTCGGGACTCACCATCAAGGGAGACCCAGTACTTC.